This is a list of T cell receptor beta chains from one sample in a study of T cell responses to AZD1222 COVID-19 vaccine. Repertoires were generated with immunoSEQ multiplex PCR, while TCRdb's copy carries only in-frame clones and drops some. The table lists about 110,000 clones, roughly 84% of them singletons. Sample: peripheral blood, taken on day 0 of AZD1222 vaccination. The receptors come from an adult in good health. The CDR3 runs from the conserved cysteine through the conserved F or W. Each record gives: CDR3 length, D gene, clone size, J gene, V gene, CDR3 protein, CDR3 DNA. A D gene is named only where the DNA matches it firmly. Not every row has a clone size; where given, it reads once, few, many or a size class.

14 | . | . | TRBJ2-5 | TRBV7-2 | CASSSDYHYETQYF | TGTGCCAGCAGCTCCGACTACCATTACGAGACCCAGTACTTC
13 | . | . | TRBJ2-1 | TRBV6-2/TRBV6-3 | CASSYPGVGEQFF | TGTGCCAGCAGTTATCCAGGGGTGGGTGAGCAGTTCTTC
16 | TRBD2 | . | TRBJ2-7 | TRBV18 | CASSYLAGGLSYEQYF | TGTGCCAGCTCGTATCTAGCGGGGGGCTTATCCTACGAGCAGTACTTC
15 | TRBD1 | . | TRBJ2-1 | TRBV15 | CATGGQGVFAHEQFF | TGTGCCACCGGGGGACAGGGAGTGTTTGCCCATGAGCAGTTCTTC
15 | . | . | TRBJ1-5 | TRBV6-5 | CASSYDANLNQPQHF | TGTGCCAGCAGTTACGACGCAAATCTTAATCAGCCCCAGCATTTT
16 | . | . | TRBJ1-5 | TRBV19 | CASSIDNNRGNQPQHF | TGTGCCAGTAGTATAGATAACAATAGGGGAAATCAGCCCCAGCATTTT
14 | . | . | TRBJ1-3 | TRBV28 | CASSAGGSGNTIYF | TGTGCCAGCAGTGCGGGTGGGTCTGGAAACACCATATATTTT
15 | . | . | TRBJ1-5 | TRBV10-2 | CASSRYRESNQPQHF | TGCGCCAGCAGTCGTTACAGGGAAAGCAATCAGCCCCAGCATTTT
14 | . | once | TRBJ1-6 | TRBV5-6 | CASSSRLPNSPLHF | TGTGCCAGCAGCTCACGACTGCCTAATTCACCCCTCCACTTT
15 | TRBD2 | . | TRBJ2-1 | TRBV6-4 | CASSVAGSRYNEQFF | TGTGCCAGCAGCGTAGCGGGGAGCCGGTACAATGAGCAGTTCTTC
15 | TRBD1 | . | TRBJ1-5 | TRBV2 | CASNGGQGFNQPQHF | TGTGCCAGCAATGGAGGACAGGGCTTCAATCAGCCCCAGCATTTT
16 | . | . | TRBJ1-2 | TRBV6-4 | CASSESDGLGSYGYTF | TGTGCCAGCAGTGAATCCGACGGATTAGGCTCCTATGGCTACACCTTC
17 | . | . | TRBJ1-1 | TRBV5-1 | CASSLAPPPLGYTEAFF | TGCGCCAGCAGCTTGGCCCCACCCCCTTTGGGATACACTGAAGCTTTCTTT
11 | . | . | TRBJ1-1 | TRBV3-1/TRBV3-2 | CASSQPPEAFF | TGTGCCAGCAGCCAACCGCCCGAAGCTTTCTTT
18 | TRBD1 | . | TRBJ1-5 | TRBV4-1 | CASSQDLRQGRSYQPQHF | TGCGCCAGCAGCCAAGACCTGCGACAGGGTCGGTCTTATCAGCCCCAGCATTTT
11 | . | . | TRBJ1-1 | TRBV12-5 | CASGLGTEAFF | TGTGCTAGTGGTTTAGGCACTGAAGCTTTCTTT
12 | . | . | TRBJ2-2 | TRBV13 | CASSAGLGELFF | TGTGCCAGCAGCGCCGGGCTCGGGGAGCTGTTTTTT
14 | . | . | TRBJ1-2 | TRBV2 | CASSKAGTNYGYTF | TGTGCCAGCAGTAAGGCAGGGACTAACTATGGCTACACCTTC
15 | . | . | TRBJ2-7 | TRBV4-2 | CASSQDGTGSSEQYF | TGTGCCAGCAGCCAAGATGGAACAGGTTCGAGCGAGCAGTACTTC
17 | . | . | TRBJ1-1 | TRBV15 | CATSKKTFAAVNTEAFF | TGTGCCACCAGCAAAAAAACCTTCGCGGCCGTGAACACTGAAGCTTTCTTT
13 | . | . | TRBJ1-2 | TRBV12-3/TRBV12-4 | CASSFQDNYGYTF | TGTGCCAGCAGTTTTCAGGATAACTATGGCTACACCTTC
15 | . | few | TRBJ1-3 | TRBV7-9 | CASSSGDHSGNTIYF | TGTGCCAGCAGTTCAGGGGACCACTCTGGAAACACCATATATTTT
14 | . | . | TRBJ1-2 | TRBV9 | CASSVVGGTRGYTF | TGTGCCAGCAGCGTAGTAGGCGGCACGCGAGGCTACACCTTC
13 | . | . | TRBJ2-7 | TRBV4-1 | CASSQGRLSEQYF | TGCGCCAGCAGCCAGGGGCGCCTGAGCGAGCAGTACTTC
16 | TRBD1 | . | TRBJ2-5 | TRBV4-1 | CASSQTPGQGGETQYF | TGCGCCAGCAGCCAAACACCGGGACAGGGTGGAGAGACCCAGTACTTC
15 | . | . | TRBJ1-2 | TRBV10-1 | CASSESLDPNYGYTF | TGCGCCAGCAGTGAGTCTTTGGACCCTAACTATGGCTACACCTTC
15 | TRBD2 | once | TRBJ2-2 | TRBV10-1 | CASSGLAGGSGELFF | TGCGCCAGCAGTGGCCTAGCGGGGGGTTCCGGGGAGCTGTTTTTT
13 | . | . | TRBJ1-2 | TRBV29-1 | CSVEPGARYGYTF | TGCAGCGTTGAACCGGGGGCGAGGTATGGCTACACCTTC
14 | TRBD1 | . | TRBJ1-5 | TRBV4-1 | CASSHPGQGGPQHF | TGCGCCAGCAGCCACCCGGGACAGGGAGGTCCCCAGCATTTT
14 | TRBD1 | . | TRBJ2-7 | TRBV2 | CASSGGQGAYEQYF | TGTGCCAGCAGTGGGGGACAGGGTGCCTACGAGCAGTACTTC
15 | TRBD1 | . | TRBJ1-5 | TRBV6-5 | CASSPGGMSNQPQHF | TGTGCCAGCAGTCCAGGGGGCATGAGCAATCAGCCCCAGCATTTT
13 | . | once | TRBJ1-4 | TRBV30 | CAWSAGLGEKLFF | TGTGCCTGGAGTGCGGGACTAGGGGAAAAACTGTTTTTT
15 | . | . | TRBJ2-5 | TRBV11-2 | CASSYPQGPQETQYF | TGTGCCAGCAGCTATCCACAGGGTCCTCAAGAGACCCAGTACTTC
16 | TRBD1 | . | TRBJ2-2 | TRBV7-8 | CASRMTGAFNTGELFF | TGTGCCAGCAGGATGACAGGGGCCTTTAACACCGGGGAGCTGTTTTTT
15 | . | . | TRBJ1-5 | TRBV2 | CASSEALGLKQPQHF | TGTGCCAGCAGTGAAGCGCTTGGGTTGAAGCAGCCCCAGCATTTT
15 | . | . | TRBJ1-5 | TRBV7-2 | CASSFLGTVDQPQHF | TGTGCCAGCAGCTTTTTGGGTACGGTGGATCAGCCCCAGCATTTT
16 | . | . | TRBJ2-1 | TRBV28 | CASSLGAAGENNEQFF | TGTGCCAGCAGTTTAGGGGCGGCAGGGGAGAACAATGAGCAGTTCTTC
16 | . | . | TRBJ1-2 | TRBV7-9 | CASSERDGRETYGYTF | TGTGCCAGCAGCGAGAGGGACGGAAGGGAAACCTATGGCTACACCTTC